These 23 T cell receptor beta chains were sequenced from one sample in a study of blood T cell repertoires in COVID-19. TCRdb's table, derived via immunoSEQ multiplex PCR, lists solely in-frame clones and lacks some. The sample lists about 170,000 clones, 70% to 85% seen once, with about 20% in the top ten. The sequencing input was peripheral blood. These receptors all come from an elderly woman with acute or convalescent COVID-19.

The chain uses TRBV5-8 and TRBJ2-3, with D tentatively TRBD2 (5 bases). This CDR3 spans 13 amino acids. Per germline, CDR1 SGHTS and CDR2 YDEGEE. Deletions cut 0 bases from V and 6 bases from J, with 8 bases between. CDR3 protein: CASSLGGRDTQYF. DNA for the CDR3: TGTGCCAGCAGCTTGGGAGGGCGGGATACGCAGTATTTT.

The CDR3 DNA reads TGTGCCAGCAGTGAAGCAGGGGAAGCTATCTATGGCTACACCTTC. It is translated as CASSEAGEAIYGYTF. The V and J genes are TRBV6-1 and TRBJ1-2; possible D gene TRBD1, 5 bases. Trimming pared 0 bases from V and 4 bases from J, leaving 12 bases between. This CDR3 has 15 residues. The germline CDR1 and CDR2 sequences are MNHNS and SASEGT.

This chain connects TRBV7-9 to TRBJ1-6, with D maybe TRBD1 (5 bases). The CDR3 contains 15 residues. The germline V and J ends were trimmed by 6 bases and 10 bases, with 19 bases remaining between them. Germline CDR1 reads SEHNR; CDR2 reads FQNEAQ (reference sequence). This CDR3 reads CASRRGGVVNSPLHF. CDR3 sequence (DNA): TGTGCCAGCAGGAGGGGAGGGGTAGTAAACTCACCCCTCCACTTT. Filled out from reference TRBV7-9 and TRBJ1-6, the complete variable domain reads DTGVSQNPRHKITKRGQNVTFRCDPISEHNRLYWYRQTLGQGPEFLTYFQNEAQLEKSRLLSDRFSAERPKGSFSTLEIQRTEQGDSAMYLCASRRGGVVNSPLHFGNGTRLTVT.

In regard to this clone: Germline is not matched at one junction end, which may reflect a read error. J is TRBJ2-1 and V is TRBV7-2; perhaps TRBD2 as D (6 bases). CDR1 is SGHTA and CDR2 is FQGNSA in the germline V gene. The length of the CDR3 is 14 residues. CDR3 sequence reads: CASSLGRQVDEQFF. CDR3 DNA sequence: TGTGCCAGCAGTTTAGGGAGGCAGGTCGATGAGCAGTTCTTC.

The sample holds a few counts of this clone. The gene calls are TRBV14 and TRBJ2-1; 13 positions agree with TRBD2. The CDR3 is 17 amino acids. V trimming: 1 base; J trimming: 0 bases; junction bases outside the gene matches: 0. Per germline, CDR1 SGHDN and CDR2 FVKESK. The CDR3 sequence is CASSQGTSGSSYNEQFF. CDR3 in DNA: TGTGCCAGCAGCCAAGGGACTAGCGGGAGCTCCTACAATGAGCAGTTCTTC.

This chain uses TRBV30 with TRBJ2-7; TRBD1 is a possible D gene (7 bases). Trimming removed 2 bases at V and 5 bases at J, with 13 bases between. Per the germline V gene, CDR1 is GTSNPN and CDR2 is SVGIG (reference sequence). This CDR3 is built from 13 residues. The CDR3 DNA reads TGTGCCTGGAGTTTCGCAGGGGGGAACGAGCAGTACTTC. Protein product: CAWSFAGGNEQYF.

V and J are TRBV2 and TRBJ1-1, with TRBD1 as a possible D gene (6 bases). There are 16 residues in the CDR3. The V end lost 5 bases, the J end lost 1 base, and 17 bases lay between the germline ends. Germline-derived CDR1 and CDR2 are SNHLY and FYNNEI. The CDR3 loop is CASSFYRVGSNTEAFF. The CDR3 coding sequence is TGTGCCAGCAGTTTTTACAGGGTGGGCTCGAACACTGAAGCTTTCTTT.

The chain combines TRBV30 with TRBJ1-5; 9 nucleotides match TRBD1. V gave up 1 base and J gave up 2 bases; unmatched junction bases: 9. The CDR3 extends over 17 amino acids. The germline V gene has CDR1 GTSNPN and CDR2 SVGIG (reference sequence). The CDR3 coding sequence is TGTGCCTGGAGTGCCCCCAGGACAGGGGTTCGCAATCAGCCCCAGCATTTT. Translation gives CAWSAPRTGVRNQPQHF.

In its sample, this clone was seen a few times. The genes are TRBV3-1 (or the pseudogene TRBV3-2) and TRBJ1-2; the D gene is possibly TRBD1 (6 bases). V was clipped by 1 base and J by 8 bases, with 14 bases between them. This CDR3 has 14 amino acids. Looked up from germline, CDR1 is LGHDT and CDR2 is YNNKEL (reference sequence). The CDR3 loop reads CASSQGQGQRGYTF. The CDR3 DNA reads as TGTGCCAGCAGCCAAGGGCAGGGGCAGAGGGGCTACACCTTC.

The rearrangement links TRBV5-1 to TRBJ2-1, with TRBD2 identical over 11 bases. CDR1 and CDR2 (germline): SGHRS, YFSETQ. The CDR3 has 16 amino acids. V lost 4 bases to trimming and J lost 6 bases; unmatched junction nucleotides: 9. The CDR3 DNA follows: TGCGCCAGCAGCCTACCTAGCGGGAGGAGAATCAATGAGCAGTTCTTC. This gives the protein CASSLPSGRRINEQFF.

A single count supports this clone. The J gene is TRBJ2-5, the V gene TRBV7-8, with unresolved D. Germline CDR1 is SGHVS and CDR2 is FQNEAQ. V lost 1 base and J 5 bases, leaving 5 bases between the germline ends. This CDR3 spans 12 amino acids. Written as DNA, the CDR3 is TGTGCCAGCAGCTTAGGTAGCGAGACCCAGTACTTC. It translates to CASSLGSETQYF.

The chain links TRBV3-1 (or the pseudogene TRBV3-2) to TRBJ1-2; 9 nucleotides match TRBD1. This CDR3 comprises 13 residues. Germline CDR1 reads LGHDT; CDR2 reads YNNKEL (reference sequence). After removal of 5 bases from V and 7 bases from J, the junction contained 5 bases not matched to a gene. The CDR3 protein is CASSLGQGLGYTF. As DNA, the CDR3 is TGTGCCAGCAGCTTGGGACAGGGACTTGGCTACACCTTC.

The CDR3 protein is CASRPQGCGGTQYF. As DNA, the CDR3 is TGTGCCAGCAGACCCCAGGGATGTGGTGGGACCCAGTACTTC. This chain joins TRBV21-1 and TRBJ2-5; TRBD1 was called by the table and not checked on the DNA. TRBV21-1 is a listed pseudogene. The CDR3 sequence is 14 residues long.

J is TRBJ2-1 and V is TRBV18, with D possibly TRBD2 on 5 matching bases. This CDR3 contains 16 residues. V shed 6 bases and J shed 4 bases, with 19 bases lying between them. In germline, CDR1 is KGHSH, CDR2 LQKENI. This CDR3 is CASSPRVGSRYNEQFF. The CDR3 coding sequence is TGTGCCAGCTCCCCCCGGGTGGGGAGTCGGTACAATGAGCAGTTCTTC.

This clone was seen only a few times. The chain links TRBV6-5 to TRBJ1-4; D gene uncertain. V shed 0 bases and J shed 8 bases, with 13 bases lying between them. Germline V gene sequence: CDR1 MNHEY, CDR2 SVGAGI. CDR3 length equals 15 residues. CDR3 nucleotide sequence: TGTGCCAGCAGTTACTCAGTGGCCGGAGGAGAAAAACTGTTTTTT. It translates to CASSYSVAGGEKLFF.

The DNA of the CDR3 is TGTGCCAGCAGTTCCCTAGGACTAGCGGGAAAGAATGAGCAGTTCTTC. This translates into CASSSLGLAGKNEQFF. This chain connects TRBV28 to TRBJ2-1, with TRBD2 matching over 12 bases. The germline CDR1 and CDR2 sequences are MDHEN and SYDVKM. CDR3 length: 16 amino acids. The ends lost 4 bases at V and 7 bases at J; junction bases unmatched: 8.

This chain joins TRBV18 and TRBJ2-3; D perhaps matches TRBD2 (5 bases). CDR1 and CDR2 (germline): KGHSH, LQKENI. V was cut by 3 bases and J by 0 bases, with 13 bases left in between. CDR3 length equals 16 residues. The chain's CDR3 is CASSPRTSGSTDTQYF. In nucleotides, the CDR3 is TGTGCCAGCTCACCCCGTACGAGCGGTAGCACAGATACGCAGTATTTT.

This chain links TRBV7-2 with TRBJ1-4; possible D gene TRBD1, 6 bases. Germline CDR1 is SGHTA and CDR2 is FQGNSA. This CDR3 has 14 amino acids. V lost 2 bases and J lost 6, with 10 bases in between. The CDR3 protein is CASSLQGRDEKLFF. CDR3 nucleotide sequence: TGTGCCAGCAGCTTACAGGGGAGGGATGAAAAACTGTTTTTT.

CDR3 in amino acids: CASSLRGLYGYTF. CDR3 DNA: TGTGCCAGCAGCTTACGGGGTCTCTATGGCTACACCTTC. V is TRBV7-9 and J is TRBJ1-2; D not certain. CDR1 and CDR2 from the germline V gene are SEHNR and FQNEAQ (reference sequence). This CDR3 is built from 13 residues. Trimming shortened V by 2 bases and J by 4 bases, and 8 bases separated the two germline ends. Full variable domain (missing parts from reference TRBV7-9 and TRBJ1-2): DTGVSQNPRHKITKRGQNVTFRCDPISEHNRLYWYRQTLGQGPEFLTYFQNEAQLEKSRLLSDRFSAERPKGSFSTLEIQRTEQGDSAMYLCASSLRGLYGYTFGSGTRLTVV.

The chain recombines TRBV5-4 with TRBJ2-3, with 7 bases lining up with TRBD1. CDR1 is SGHNT, CDR2 YYREEE, per germline (reference sequence). V lost 4 bases to trimming and J lost 6 bases; unmatched junction nucleotides: 8. This CDR3 contains 14 residues. The DNA for the CDR3 is TGTGCCAGCAGCCCAACAGGGGCCGGGGATACGCAGTATTTT. As protein: CASSPTGAGDTQYF.

This clone occurred a few times. V usage is TRBV2 and J usage is TRBJ2-7; tentatively, D is TRBD2 (6 bases). V shed 8 bases and J shed 4 bases, with 15 bases lying between them. CDR3 length: 13 residues. CDR1 is SNHLY and CDR2 is FYNNEI in the germline V gene. Here the CDR3 reads CASGQGRGYEQYF. In nucleotides, the CDR3 is TGTGCCAGCGGGCAGGGCCGGGGGTACGAGCAGTACTTC.

The chain links TRBV5-5 to TRBJ1-5; D might be TRBD1 (6 bases). V dropped 4 bases and J dropped 5 bases, with 10 bases sitting between them. The CDR3 length is 13 residues. CDR1 and CDR2 (germline): SGHKS, YYEKEE (reference sequence). The DNA for the CDR3 is TGTGCCAGCAGCGCATCAGGGGATCAGCCCCAGCATTTT. It specifies CASSASGDQPQHF. The full variable domain, in which reference TRBV5-5 and TRBJ1-5 provide the parts outside the CDR3, is DAGVTQSPTHLIKTRGQQVTLRCSPISGHKSVSWYQQVLGQGPQFIFQYYEKEERGRGNFPDRFSARQFPNYSSELNVNALLLGDSALYLCASSASGDQPQHFGDGTRLSIL.

V usage is TRBV9 and J usage is TRBJ2-7; TRBD2 matches 8 bases. Germline lookup yields CDR1 SGDLS and CDR2 YYNGEE. CDR3 length equals 14 residues. Germline trimming cut 2 bases from V and 6 bases from J; bases unmatched to any gene: 7. CDR3 sequence: CASSVSGSVFEQYF. The CDR3 DNA follows: TGTGCCAGCAGCGTGAGCGGGAGCGTCTTCGAGCAGTACTTC.